The clone carrying this T cell receptor (beta chain) was detected a few times. The antigen remains unidentified. The data were taken from a study of shared clonotypes between healthy human individuals. Study information: Donors consisted of two women and three men between 18 and 49.

General study findings and limits: The study found approximately 5% of naive CD4 clonotypes shared across a few donors.

TCRdb's copy holds only in-frame clones and misses some; the assay was immunoSEQ multiplex PCR. The table records millions of clones, 95% of them present only once. V shed 0 bases and J shed 8 bases, with 6 bases lying between them. This CDR3 spans 12 amino acids. The germline V gene has CDR1 SGDLS and CDR2 YYNGEE. The CD4+ fraction was divided into a CD45RA+ naive subset and a CD45RA-negative memory subset. Specimen: naive CD4+ T cells sorted from blood. Subset noted: CD45RA+ positively selected. V gene TRBV9 combines with J gene TRBJ2-1, with no clear D. The origin of this receptor is a man between 18 and 29 years old in good health. Written as DNA, the CDR3 is TGTGCCAGCAGCGTAGCTGGGTATGAGCAGTTCTTC. Translation gives CASSVAGYEQFF.